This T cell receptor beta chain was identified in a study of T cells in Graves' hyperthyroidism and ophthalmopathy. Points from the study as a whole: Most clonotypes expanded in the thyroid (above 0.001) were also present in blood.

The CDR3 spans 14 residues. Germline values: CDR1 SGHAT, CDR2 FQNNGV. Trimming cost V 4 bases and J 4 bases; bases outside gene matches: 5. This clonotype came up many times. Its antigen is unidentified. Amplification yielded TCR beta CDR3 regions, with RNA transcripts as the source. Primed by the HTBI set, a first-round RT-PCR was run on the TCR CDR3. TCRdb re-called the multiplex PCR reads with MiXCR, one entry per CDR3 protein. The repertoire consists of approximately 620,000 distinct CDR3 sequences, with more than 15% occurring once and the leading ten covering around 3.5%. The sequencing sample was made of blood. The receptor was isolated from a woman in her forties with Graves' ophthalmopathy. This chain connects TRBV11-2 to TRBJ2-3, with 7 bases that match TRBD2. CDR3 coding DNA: TGTGCCAGCAGCTCAAGACTAGCTTCAGATACGCAGTATTTT. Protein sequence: CASSSRLASDTQYF.